Below, 19 T cell receptor beta chains from the same sample are listed, as sequenced in a study of shared T cell receptors in the human thymus. Produced via immunoSEQ multiplex PCR; TCRdb's table is partial and in-frame only. The table lists approximately 490,000 clones, approximately 80% of them singletons. The data were also submitted as part of a second study, on human thymus T cells.

Sequences were obtained from thymocytes. These receptors all come from a boy younger than two with a congenital heart defect.

The V and J genes are TRBV7-4 and TRBJ2-3, with 9 bases lining up with TRBD2. The CDR3 sequence is 16 residues long. Germline V gives CDR1 SGHVT, CDR2 SQSDAQ. V was clipped by 1 base and J by 1 base; unmatched bases: 3. The CDR3 reads CASSLVKREGTDTQYF. CDR3 sequence (DNA): TGTGCCAGCAGCTTAGTTAAGCGGGAGGGCACAGATACGCAGTATTTT. Looking up the rest from reference TRBV7-4 and TRBJ2-3 gives the full variable domain: GAGVSQSPRYKVAKRGRDVALRCDSISGHVTLYWYRQTLGQGSEVLTYSQSDAQRDKSGRPSGRFSAERPERSVSTLKIQRTEQGDSAVYLCASSLVKREGTDTQYFGPGTRLTVL.

As DNA, the CDR3 is TGCGCCAGCAGTGGCGTGGGAGGGCCCCCGGAGACCCAGTACTTC. The encoded protein is CASSGVGGPPETQYF. This chain connects TRBV10-1 to TRBJ2-5; the match to TRBD2 covers 7 bases. The CDR3 runs 15 residues. With 4 bases clipped from V and 5 bases from J, the junction kept 10 bases outside the gene matches. Germline V lookup: CDR1 WNHNN, CDR2 SYGVQD (reference sequence).

This clone was seen once. The chain combines TRBV14 with TRBJ2-3; 8 positions match TRBD2. This CDR3 spans 16 amino acids. Trimming removed 0 bases from V and 2 bases from J; junction bases left unmatched: 4. CDR1 SGHDN and CDR2 FVKESK come from the germline V gene. The CDR3 DNA reads TGTGCCAGCAGCCAAGAAGGGACTAGGGACACAGATACGCAGTATTTT. This translates into CASSQEGTRDTDTQYF.

This chain uses TRBV14 with TRBJ2-3; D gene uncertain. CDR1 SGHDN and CDR2 FVKESK come from the germline V gene. The CDR3 consists of 14 residues. Trimming shortened V by 4 bases and J by 3 bases, and 11 bases separated the two germline ends. The chain's CDR3 is CASSRVGLTDTQYF. In DNA, the CDR3 is TGTGCCAGCAGCCGAGTTGGGCTGACAGATACGCAGTATTTT. Based on the CDR3 plus reference TRBV14 and TRBJ2-3, the full variable domain is EAGVTQFPSHSVIEKGQTVTLRCDPISGHDNLYWYRRVMGKEIKFLLHFVKESKQDESGMPNNRFLAERTGGTYSTLKVQPAELEDSGVYFCASSRVGLTDTQYFGPGTRLTVL.

The CDR3 region has the DNA TGTGCCAGCTCACCCTATATATACAATGAGCAGTTCTTC. Translating gives CASSPYIYNEQFF. The rearrangement links TRBV18 to TRBJ2-1, with D uncertain. This CDR3 has 13 residues. Germline CDR1 and CDR2: KGHSH and LQKENI. Trimming left V 3 bases short and J 4 bases short, with 7 bases between.

The count of this clone is one. This chain joins TRBV7-6 and TRBJ2-5; TRBD2 aligns across 9 bases. Trimming removed 5 bases from V and 5 bases from J; junction bases left unmatched: 12. CDR1 SGHVS and CDR2 FNYEAQ come from the germline V gene. The length of the CDR3 is 16 residues. This chain's CDR3 is CASSAIVAGDWETQYF. CDR3 nucleotide sequence: TGTGCCAGCAGCGCCATCGTAGCGGGAGATTGGGAGACCCAGTACTTC.

The chain joins TRBV29-1 to TRBJ2-1; D possibly corresponds to TRBD2 (6 bases). The CDR3 length is 12 residues. CDR1 and CDR2 (germline): SQVTM, ANQGSEA. V lost 2 bases and J 9 bases, leaving 11 bases between the germline ends. CDR3 loop: CSVEREWGEQFF. The CDR3 DNA sequence: TGCAGCGTTGAACGGGAGTGGGGTGAGCAGTTCTTC.

The rearrangement joins TRBV27 to TRBJ2-7; D is perhaps TRBD1 (7 bases). The germline V gene has CDR1 MNHEY and CDR2 SMNVEV (reference sequence). CDR3 length: 16 residues. Trimming removed 1 base from V and 4 bases from J, with 17 bases in between. This chain's CDR3 is CASSLFQGGPSYEQYF. Here the CDR3 DNA reads TGTGCCAGCAGTTTATTTCAGGGGGGCCCCTCGTACGAGCAGTACTTC.

This clone has a single count. The chain has TRBV15 and TRBJ1-2; the match to TRBD1 covers 9 bases. Trimming cost V 1 base and J 9 bases; bases outside gene matches: 3. This CDR3 is built from 13 residues. Germline values: CDR1 LNHNV, CDR2 YYDKDF (reference sequence). For the CDR3, the DNA is TGTGCCACCAGCAGAGCCGGGACAGGGTGCTACACCTTC. This codes for CATSRAGTGCYTF.

This clone showed up just a few times. The chain has TRBV28 and TRBJ2-3, with D maybe TRBD1 (6 bases). CDR3 length equals 13 residues. Trimming shortened V by 5 bases and J by 7 bases, and 13 bases separated the two germline ends. Germline V gives CDR1 MDHEN, CDR2 SYDVKM. The CDR3 DNA is TGTGCCAGCAGTGGGGGCAGGGAGCATACGCAGTATTTT. Translation gives CASSGGREHTQYF.

The chain is built from TRBV25-1 and TRBJ2-5; 13 positions agree with TRBD2. The CDR3 is 16 residues long. V trimming: 4 bases; J trimming: 5 bases; junction bases outside the gene matches: 7. The germline CDR1 and CDR2 sequences are MGHDK and SYGVNS. CDR3 protein: CASSGGLAGQRETQYF. The CDR3 coding sequence is TGTGCCAGCAGTGGGGGACTAGCGGGACAGCGGGAGACCCAGTACTTC.

This sequence joins TRBV2 and TRBJ1-3; TRBD1 matches 7 bases. The V segment lost 7 bases and the J segment 0 bases; nucleotides outside the gene matches: 6. Germline V lookup: CDR1 SNHLY, CDR2 FYNNEI. CDR3 length: 15 residues. CDR3 loop: CASTPDRTSGNTIYF. Written as DNA, the CDR3 is TGTGCCAGCACCCCGGACAGGACCTCTGGAAACACCATATATTTT.

The V call is TRBV4-2, the J call TRBJ1-4, with 11 bases fitting TRBD1. Germline CDR1 reads LGHNA; CDR2 reads YNFKEQ. The CDR3 length is 16 residues. V lost 1 base, J lost 8 bases, and 6 bases stayed unmatched. CDR3 nucleotides: TGTGCCAGCAGCCAAGCCCGGACAGGGGGCGGGGAAAAACTGTTTTTT. Translation gives CASSQARTGGGEKLFF.

This clone was picked up a small number of times. This chain connects TRBV2 to TRBJ2-1, with 9 positions matching TRBD1. The germline gives CDR1 SNHLY, CDR2 FYNNEI. The CDR3 covers 17 residues. After removal of 7 bases from V and 9 bases from J, the junction contained 19 bases not matched to a gene. CDR3 amino acids: CASTARQGVRDFSEQFF. The CDR3 DNA reads TGTGCCAGCACTGCAAGACAGGGGGTAAGGGACTTCAGTGAGCAGTTCTTC.

V usage is TRBV15 and J usage is TRBJ2-5, with D perhaps matching TRBD2 (5 bases). This CDR3 is 15 amino acids long. Germline CDR1 LNHNV, CDR2 YYDKDF (reference sequence). V lost 5 bases and J 5 bases, leaving 18 bases between the germline ends. CDR3 bases: TGTGCCACCAGCCGACCCCGGAGGACTCGGGAGACCCAGTACTTC. Translating gives CATSRPRRTRETQYF.

V and J are TRBV4-3 and TRBJ2-3; 10 positions agree with TRBD2. Germline assignment: CDR1 LGHNA and CDR2 YSLEER. This CDR3 has 22 residues. J lost 1 base, V lost 1 base, and 20 bases had no gene match. CDR3 loop: CASSQGPPVAGGLGWGTDTQYF. The CDR3 coding sequence is TGCGCCAGCAGCCAAGGACCGCCCGTAGCGGGAGGACTGGGGTGGGGCACAGATACGCAGTATTTT.

This CDR3 reads CSACWDRAFYEQYF. DNA of the CDR3: TGCAGCGCCTGTTGGGACAGGGCTTTCTACGAGCAGTACTTC. The J gene is TRBJ2-7, the V gene TRBV29-1, with 9 nucleotides matching TRBD1. Germline V gene lookup returns CDR1 SQVTM and CDR2 ANQGSEA. The CDR3 runs to 14 residues. V was pared by 7 bases and J by 3 bases, with 10 bases of the junction left unmatched.

This rearrangement joins TRBV5-1 to TRBJ2-2, with 8 positions matching TRBD1. Germline assignment: CDR1 SGHRS and CDR2 YFSETQ. The V and J ends lost 0 bases and 6 bases, in that order; junction bases with no gene match: 4. This CDR3 has 15 amino acids. CDR3 nucleotide sequence: TGCGCCAGCAGCTTGGCGGGACAGGTCTCCGGGGAGCTGTTTTTT. Translation gives CASSLAGQVSGELFF.

The chain couples TRBV6-6 to TRBJ1-5; D not certain. Trimming took 2 bases from V and 6 from J, leaving 17 bases between them. Germline CDR1 is MNHNY and CDR2 is SVGAGI (reference sequence). The CDR3 is 16 amino acids. In DNA, the CDR3 is TGTGCCAGCAGTTACGACGAGAGAAGGCAGGCTCAGCCCCAGCATTTT. This sequence encodes CASSYDERRQAQPQHF.